This T cell receptor (beta chain) was captured by sequencing in a study of cytomegalovirus exposure and HLA in healthy donors. Study results and limitations: One cluster of highly shared sequence variants probably arose as a sequencing artifact.

This clone has a handful of counts. Its antigen remains unknown. The PCR was carried out with 60 Vbeta primers and 13 Jbeta primers. Profiling relied on immunoSEQ multiplex PCR, and the TCRdb table lists in-frame clones only, not all of them. The sample has some 94,000 clones; approximately 80% are singletons. This CDR3 has 15 amino acids. Between the trimmed V and J ends, which lost 1 base and 0 bases, there was a span of 7 bases. In germline, CDR1 is SGHTA, CDR2 FQGTGA. Input material: PBMCs. The chain employs TRBV7-3 and TRBJ2-1, with D perhaps TRBD1 (6 bases). This clonotype was sampled from a middle-aged man in good health and CMV-seronegative. The DNA for the CDR3 is TGTGCCAGCAGCTTAAGCAGGGGCTCCTACAATGAGCAGTTCTTC. This gives the protein CASSLSRGSYNEQFF. Full variable domain (outside the CDR3, taken from reference TRBV7-3 and TRBJ2-1): GAGVSQTPSNKVTEKGKYVELRCDPISGHTALYWYRQSLGQGPEFLIYFQGTGAADDSGLPNDRFFAVRPEGSVSTLKIQRTERGDSAVYLCASSLSRGSYNEQFFGPGTRLTVL.